The 5 T cell receptor beta chains listed next were all sequenced from one sample in a study of PD-1 blockade in classical Hodgkin lymphoma. TCRdb keeps only in-frame clones here, not all; method: immunoSEQ multiplex PCR. The profile covers about 40,000 clones, with 76% appearing a single time and approximately 11% taken by the ten largest. Exposure to brentuximab vedotin varied, and each patient had relapsed following autologous stem cell transplantation. The sample consisted of peripheral blood mononuclear cells (PBMCs), taken at baseline. The receptor set was obtained from a human donor with classical Hodgkin lymphoma.

The gene calls are TRBV6-5 and TRBJ1-4; weak D call: TRBD1 (5 bases). The CDR3 loop spans 15 amino acids. CDR1 is MNHEY, CDR2 SVGAGI, per germline. Trimming removed 5 bases at V and 5 bases at J, with 15 bases between. The DNA of the CDR3 is TGTGCCAGCAGTAATACAGGACCGAGGAATGAAAAACTGTTTTTT. Translation gives CASSNTGPRNEKLFF.

This chain joins TRBV6-5 and TRBJ1-1; perhaps TRBD1 as D (6 bases). V was shortened by 4 bases and J by 4 bases, with 13 bases between the two germline ends. The length of the CDR3 is 14 residues. The germline CDR1 and CDR2 sequences are MNHEY and SVGAGI. DNA for the CDR3: TGTGCCAGCAGTTTGGGGGGCGGGGGCACTGAAGCTTTCTTT. This translates into CASSLGGGGTEAFF.

This rearrangement joins TRBV7-6 to TRBJ1-2, with unresolved D. Germline CDR1 and CDR2: SGHVS and FNYEAQ. V was cut by 3 bases and J by 3 bases, with 8 bases left in between. The CDR3 contains 13 residues. The CDR3 DNA follows: TGTGCCAGCAGCTTGGCGGAGGACTATGGCTACACCTTC. Protein product: CASSLAEDYGYTF.

This clone was counted a few times. Other DNA sequences in the sample encode the same CDR3. The chain joins TRBV7-9 to TRBJ1-5; no clear D. In germline, CDR1 is SEHNR, CDR2 FQNEAQ (reference sequence). V was cut by 1 base and J by 4 bases, with 5 bases left in between. The length of the CDR3 is 13 residues. The CDR3 loop reads CASSLGPNQPQHF. CDR3 nucleotides: TGTGCCAGCAGCTTAGGGCCTAATCAGCCCCAGCATTTT.

V and J are TRBV6-5 and TRBJ2-2; D is unclear. V was shortened by 2 bases and J by 3 bases, with 10 bases between the two germline ends. The CDR3 is made up of 15 amino acids. Germline CDR1 reads MNHEY; CDR2 reads SVGAGI. The CDR3 reads CASSYMAEYTGELFF. The CDR3 nucleotides are TGTGCCAGCAGTTACATGGCAGAGTACACCGGGGAGCTGTTTTTT.